The T cell receptor (beta chain) under discussion was sequenced for a study of cytomegalovirus exposure and HLA in healthy donors. Study as a whole: Sequencing of 180 million or so T cells in an earlier analysis found under 120 million unique TCR beta sequences.

Regarding donors, all were healthy bone marrow donors. On this clone itself: Its matching antigen is unknown.

Primers included in the PCR were 60 Vbeta and 13 Jbeta primers. This table comes from immunoSEQ multiplex PCR, and its TCRdb copy is limited to in-frame clones, with some not included. Of 150,000 or so clones in the sample, 73% are singletons; the top ten hold approximately 1.8%. Deletions cut 3 bases from V and 1 base from J, with 6 bases between. CDR3 length: 13 amino acids. CDR1 is SGHVS, CDR2 FNYEAQ, per germline. Whole-study results and caveats: The authors enumerated 150 to 200 TCR beta chains as linked to cytomegalovirus.

This chain links TRBV7-6 with TRBJ1-1, with D possibly matching TRBD1 (6 bases). The sample consisted of PBMCs. The sequence came from a woman aged 18 to 35 in good health and CMV-seronegative. The CDR3, as DNA: TGTGCCAGCAGCTTGACAGGGAACACTGAAGCTTTCTTT. Translating it yields CASSLTGNTEAFF.